The 21 T cell receptor beta chains below come from one sample, sequenced in a study of sequential checkpoint blockade in melanoma. Produced via immunoSEQ multiplex PCR; TCRdb's table is partial and in-frame only. The repertoire consists of 1,500 to 2,000 clones, with approximately 22% occurring once and the leading ten covering 7.5% to 10%. Stated treatment: randomized to nivolumab then ipilimumab (arm A) or the reverse (arm B). The sample in question was tumor tissue (inferred from file names), obtained from a patient given nivolumab and ipilimumab in sequence. The receptors originated from a human donor with melanoma.

By share, this clone ranks as medium-sized. This chain connects TRBV11-3 to TRBJ2-1; possible D gene TRBD2, 7 bases. Trimming cost V 5 bases and J 8 bases, with 19 bases left between them. Germline V lookup: CDR1 SGHNT, CDR2 YENEEA. The CDR3 covers 15 residues. CDR3: CASSPSGRGADEQFF. CDR3 bases: TGTGCCAGCAGCCCCTCGGGTCGGGGGGCGGATGAGCAGTTCTTC.

The rearrangement uses TRBV29-1 and TRBJ2-1; D tentatively fits TRBD1 or TRBD2 (5 bases each). V shed 7 bases and J shed 3 bases, with 10 bases lying between them. Germline CDR1 and CDR2: SQVTM and ANQGSEA. CDR3 length: 12 residues. Here the CDR3 DNA reads TGCAGCGCCCGGGACGTCTACAATGAGCAGTTCTTC. This translates into CSARDVYNEQFF.

This clone is labeled as medium-sized. The V and J genes are TRBV11-3 and TRBJ2-2; weak D call: TRBD2 (6 bases). The V gene's germline CDR1 is SGHNT and CDR2 YENEEA. The CDR3 loop spans 14 amino acids. Trimming removed 1 base from V and 7 bases from J, with 10 bases in between. The CDR3 DNA is TGTGCCAGCAGCTTAGGCGGGGTTAACGGGGAGCTGTTTTTT. Amino acid sequence: CASSLGGVNGELFF.

By sample fraction, this clone is medium-sized. The chain uses TRBV11-3 and TRBJ2-5; 7 nucleotides line up with TRBD1. CDR1 is SGHNT and CDR2 is YENEEA in the germline V gene. The CDR3 consists of 15 residues. With 6 bases clipped from V and 2 bases from J, the junction kept 9 bases outside the gene matches. CDR3 sequence reads: CASSYGDSKQETQYF. For the CDR3, the DNA is TGTGCCAGCAGTTATGGGGACAGCAAACAAGAGACCCAGTACTTC.

This clone was detected a few times. The CDR3 DNA follows: TGTGCCAGCATCGCCTTCTATAATTCACCCCTCCACTTT. Amino acid sequence: CASIAFYNSPLHF. The V and J genes are TRBV6-8 and TRBJ1-6, with unresolved D. CDR3 length equals 13 residues. Germline V gene sequence: CDR1 MNHGY, CDR2 SAAAGT. Trimming cost V 7 bases and J 3 bases, with 7 bases left between them.

This chain joins TRBV9 and TRBJ2-7; D call uncertain. V lost 6 bases and J 1 base, leaving 11 bases between the germline ends. Germline CDR1 SGDLS, CDR2 YYNGEE. The CDR3 spans 13 residues. This CDR3 reads CASTPGRSYEQYF. In nucleotides, the CDR3 is TGTGCCAGCACTCCGGGCAGGTCCTACGAGCAGTACTTC.

There are a few counts of this clone. The V gene is TRBV11-3, the J gene TRBJ1-5; no clear D. The CDR3 contains 15 residues. Between the trimmed V and J ends, which lost 4 bases and 0 bases, there was a span of 10 bases. Germline-derived CDR1 and CDR2 are SGHNT and YENEEA. The CDR3 here is CASSSGRASNQPQHF. For the CDR3, the DNA is TGTGCCAGCAGCTCCGGGAGAGCTAGCAATCAGCCCCAGCATTTT.

The table lists this clone with a few counts. The chain couples TRBV25-1 to TRBJ2-3, with 7 bases that match TRBD2. There are 18 residues in the CDR3. After removal of 4 bases from V and 0 bases from J, the junction contained 13 bases not matched to a gene. CDR1 is MGHDK and CDR2 is SYGVNS in the germline V gene. The CDR3 DNA reads TGTGCCAGCAGTGCGCACAAAGCGGGGAGGAGGAGCACAGATACGCAGTATTTT. It translates to CASSAHKAGRRSTDTQYF.

The chain combines TRBV19 with TRBJ1-3; D remains ambiguous. The CDR3 runs 13 residues. CDR1 is LNHDA and CDR2 is SQIVND in the germline V gene (reference sequence). Trimming shortened V by 10 bases and J by 8 bases, and 18 bases separated the two germline ends. Here the CDR3 reads CATKGNGRDTIYF. The CDR3 coding sequence is TGTGCCACCAAAGGGAACGGGAGAGACACCATATATTTT.

This clone was seen a handful of times. CDR3 loop: CASRQDTVGKTQYF. The CDR3 nucleotides are TGTGCCAGCAGGCAAGACACGGTGGGGAAGACCCAGTACTTC. V is TRBV6-8 and J is TRBJ2-5; D is undetermined. The CDR3 is 14 amino acids. Germline lookup yields CDR1 MNHGY and CDR2 SAAAGT. The V end lost 6 bases, the J end lost 6 bases, and 17 bases lay between the germline ends.

The chain combines TRBV6-8 with TRBJ1-2; perhaps TRBD1 as D (6 bases). CDR3 length equals 17 residues. Germline V gene sequence: CDR1 MNHGY, CDR2 SAAAGT. With 6 bases removed from V and 0 bases from J, the gap between germline ends came to 20 bases. Written as DNA, the CDR3 is TGTGCCAGCAGGAGGGACATTCTATTGCGGACTAACTATGGCTACACCTTC. This sequence encodes CASRRDILLRTNYGYTF.

The chain joins TRBV5-1 to TRBJ2-1; D is unclear. Trimming shortened V by 4 bases and J by 1 base, and 15 bases separated the two germline ends. This CDR3 contains 16 residues. In germline, CDR1 is SGHRS, CDR2 YFSETQ. CDR3 sequence reads: CASSLSATGSYNEQFF. The CDR3 DNA is TGCGCCAGCAGCCTGTCGGCGACTGGATCCTACAATGAGCAGTTCTTC.

The chain recombines TRBV28 with TRBJ1-6; 10 bases map to TRBD1. Trimming took 2 bases from V and 10 from J; bases not matched to a gene: 8. This CDR3 has 16 amino acids. The V gene's germline CDR1 is MDHEN and CDR2 SYDVKM. In nucleotides, the CDR3 is TGTGCCAGCAGTTTACCCGCCGGGACAGGGGTATCACCCCTCCACTTT. This translates into CASSLPAGTGVSPLHF.

Within the sample, this clone is medium-sized. DNA for the CDR3: TGTGCCAGCAGCCCCCACGCGGGAACCGGGGAAAAACTGTTTTTT. Amino acids: CASSPHAGTGEKLFF. This chain joins TRBV9 and TRBJ1-4; D is unresolved. V was cut by 4 bases and J by 8 bases, with 18 bases left in between. This CDR3 spans 15 amino acids. The germline gives CDR1 SGDLS, CDR2 YYNGEE.

The gene calls are TRBV19 and TRBJ2-1, with TRBD2 identical over 13 bases. This CDR3 comprises 16 residues. With 5 bases clipped from V and 8 bases from J, the junction kept 9 bases outside the gene matches. CDR1 is LNHDA and CDR2 is SQIVND in the germline V gene (reference sequence). CDR3 nucleotide sequence: TGTGCCAGTAGTCCTCGACTAGCGGGGGGTTTGGATGAGCAGTTCTTC. The encoded protein is CASSPRLAGGLDEQFF.

This clone was detected a few times. The chain uses TRBV29-1 and TRBJ2-5; D is unclear. CDR3 length: 13 residues. Looked up from germline, CDR1 is SQVTM and CDR2 is ANQGSEA. Trimming shortened V by 5 bases and J by 3 bases, and 13 bases separated the two germline ends. Here the CDR3 reads CSVPDLSEETQYF. The CDR3 DNA follows: TGCAGCGTTCCTGACTTATCCGAAGAGACCCAGTACTTC.

The chain joins TRBV16 to TRBJ1-2; 8 positions agree with TRBD1. Germline V gene lookup returns CDR1 KGHSY and CDR2 FQNENV. With 3 bases clipped from V and 9 bases from J, the junction kept 9 bases outside the gene matches. The CDR3 has 14 residues. In DNA form, the CDR3 reads TGTGCCAGCAGCCACTTCCGGGACAGGACGCGCTACACCTTC. Its protein product is CASSHFRDRTRYTF.

This clone has just a few counts. The V gene is TRBV5-1, the J gene TRBJ1-6, with TRBD1 matching 7 bases. CDR1 SGHRS and CDR2 YFSETQ come from the germline V gene. The CDR3 loop spans 16 amino acids. V shed 1 base and J 7 bases; nucleotides not matched to a gene: 8. The DNA of the CDR3 is TGCGCCAGCAGCTTGTGGCAGGGGGTAGGGAATTCACCCCTCCACTTT. Protein sequence: CASSLWQGVGNSPLHF. The entire variable domain, with the rest obtained from reference TRBV5-1 and TRBJ1-6, is as follows: KAGVTQTPRYLIKTRGQQVTLSCSPISGHRSVSWYQQTPGQGLQFLFEYFSETQRNKGNFPGRFSGRQFSNSRSEMNVSTLELGDSALYLCASSLWQGVGNSPLHFGNGTRLTVT.

V and J are TRBV11-3 and TRBJ2-2, with 11 bases lining up with TRBD2. Germline lookup yields CDR1 SGHNT and CDR2 YENEEA. This CDR3 comprises 18 residues. Trimming cost V 2 bases and J 0 bases; bases outside gene matches: 5. The CDR3 loop is CASSLRTSGLANTGELFF. The CDR3 DNA sequence: TGTGCCAGCAGCTTAAGGACTAGCGGGCTAGCGAACACCGGGGAGCTGTTTTTT.

Many counts were recorded for this clone. This chain uses TRBV11-3 with TRBJ2-3; 7 bases align to TRBD1. V lost 5 bases and J lost 6; bases outside the gene matches: 8. This CDR3 is 14 amino acids long. The V gene's germline CDR1 is SGHNT and CDR2 YENEEA. The CDR3 here is CASSLLTGVDTQYF. CDR3 coding DNA: TGTGCCAGCAGCCTCCTTACAGGGGTTGATACGCAGTATTTT.

Only a few counts were recorded for this clone. The CDR3 bases are TGCGCCAGCAGCTTGTGGCTAGCCGCCTACAATGAGCAGTTCTTC. Amino acid sequence: CASSLWLAAYNEQFF. The chain uses TRBV5-1 and TRBJ2-1, with D maybe TRBD2 (5 bases). Germline CDR1 and CDR2: SGHRS and YFSETQ. This CDR3 comprises 15 residues. Trimming shortened V by 1 base and J by 2 bases, and 10 bases separated the two germline ends.